The 13 T cell receptor beta chains reported below all come from one sample, sequenced in a study of T cells in Graves' hyperthyroidism and ophthalmopathy. Regions amplified from RNA transcripts were the TCR beta CDR3 regions. An initial round of RT-PCR targeting the TCR CDR3 relied on the HTBI primer set. TCRdb reprocessed the multiplex PCR reads with MiXCR, giving one entry per CDR3 protein. The data hold 700,000 to 950,000 distinct CDR3 sequences, with roughly 32% observed a single time. Sequenced input: blood. Receptors were obtained from a woman between 35 and 50 years old with Graves' hyperthyroidism.

In this sample, this clonotype turned up a few times. The gene calls are TRBV4-3 and TRBJ1-1, with D tentatively TRBD1 (5 bases). CDR1 is LGHNA, CDR2 YSLEER, per germline. The CDR3 spans 13 residues. Trimming shortened V by 4 bases and J by 8 bases, and 14 bases separated the two germline ends. The CDR3 is CASSRDSEGEAFF. CDR3 nucleotides: TGCGCCAGCAGCCGGGACTCCGAAGGGGAAGCTTTCTTT.

This clonotype was recorded many times. The chain joins TRBV5-1 to TRBJ1-5; D possibly corresponds to TRBD1 (6 bases). This CDR3 comprises 14 residues. V dropped 2 bases and J dropped 4 bases, with 10 bases sitting between them. CDR1 and CDR2 (germline): SGHRS, YFSETQ. The CDR3 DNA is TGCGCCAGCAGCTTATCCACAGGGAATCAGCCCCAGCATTTT. Protein sequence: CASSLSTGNQPQHF.

This clonotype was seen a handful of times. The V call is TRBV4-1, the J call TRBJ2-2; D gene unclear. Germline-derived CDR1 and CDR2 are MGHRA and YSYEKL. The CDR3 has 16 residues. The germline V and J ends were trimmed by 0 bases and 4 bases, with 12 bases remaining between them. The CDR3 coding sequence is TGCGCCAGCAGCCAAGATCGCAATCGGGTCACCGGGGAGCTGTTTTTT. Translating it yields CASSQDRNRVTGELFF.

With respect to this clonotype: Sequence at one end of the junction differs from germline and may be a read error. This rearrangement joins TRBV27 to TRBJ1-4; 9 bases fit TRBD1. The CDR3 contains 14 residues. CDR1 MNHEY and CDR2 SMNVEV come from the germline V gene (reference sequence). The CDR3 region has the DNA TGTGCCGGCAGTCCCTGGGACAGGGAAGAAAAACTGTTTTTT. Protein product: CAGSPWDREEKLFF.

The sample holds many counts of this clonotype. The chain combines TRBV20-1 with TRBJ1-1; D call uncertain. Germline-derived CDR1 and CDR2 are DFQATT and SNEGSKA (reference sequence). V was trimmed by 3 bases and J by 1 base, leaving 12 bases between them. This CDR3 comprises 14 residues. The CDR3 loop reads CSASALRKNTEAFF. CDR3 DNA sequence: TGCAGTGCTAGCGCGCTTAGGAAGAACACTGAAGCTTTCTTT.

J is TRBJ2-5 and V is TRBV5-1; 10 bases align to TRBD1. Per germline, CDR1 SGHRS and CDR2 YFSETQ. This CDR3 is built from 14 residues. Trimming cost V 7 bases and J 9 bases; bases outside gene matches: 12. The CDR3 protein is CASGEGTGDQPQYF. In DNA form, the CDR3 reads TGCGCCAGCGGGGAAGGGACAGGGGATCAGCCCCAGTACTTC.

This clonotype was detected ten times or more. This chain uses TRBV24-1 with TRBJ1-1, with 12 bases that match TRBD1. CDR3 length: 17 amino acids. Germline loops: CDR1 KGHDR, CDR2 SFDVKD. J gave up 7 bases and V 2 bases, and 10 bases lay outside the gene matches. CDR3 sequence reads: CATSDWRPGQGASEAFF. The DNA for the CDR3 is TGTGCCACCAGTGATTGGAGACCGGGACAGGGGGCTAGTGAAGCTTTCTTT.

Ten or more counts support this clonotype. The V call is TRBV7-9, the J call TRBJ1-2, with 10 bases matching TRBD1. Germline V gene sequence: CDR1 SEHNR, CDR2 FQNEAQ (reference sequence). After removal of 5 bases from V and 8 bases from J, the junction contained 8 bases not matched to a gene. The CDR3 runs to 14 residues. Here the CDR3 reads CASSLGTGENGYTF. The CDR3 DNA follows: TGTGCCAGCAGCCTAGGGACAGGGGAAAACGGCTACACCTTC.

On this clonotype: The DNA is left out, because the CDR3 cannot be placed on it with certainty; the CDR3 is given as TCRdb lists it. This chain uses TRBV9 with TRBJ1-2; the DNA was not used to check the table's D call, TRBD1. Germline CDR1 reads SGDLS; CDR2 reads YYNGEE. Inclusive of both ends, the CDR3 amounts to 13 amino acids. The CDR3: CASSVGQGTTRTF.

This clonotype showed up just a few times. The chain carries TRBV2 and TRBJ1-2; possibly TRBD1 for D (6 bases). The CDR3 length is 14 residues. Trimming removed 7 bases at V and 4 bases at J, with 16 bases between. Germline V gene sequence: CDR1 SNHLY, CDR2 FYNNEI. Written as DNA, the CDR3 is TGTGCCAGCACCGGGGGCTTACGGGGCTATGGCTACACCTTC. It codes for CASTGGLRGYGYTF.

This clonotype occurred many times. The chain carries TRBV10-3 and TRBJ2-7; D tentatively reads TRBD1 or TRBD2 (5 bases each). V dropped 8 bases and J dropped 5 bases, with 13 bases sitting between them. The CDR3 has 12 amino acids. The V gene's germline CDR1 is ENHRY and CDR2 SYGVKD. CDR3 in DNA: TGTGCCATCTCAGGGCTGGAGGACGAGCAGTACTTC. Translated: CAISGLEDEQYF.

The rearrangement uses TRBV20-1 and TRBJ2-2, with D unresolved. Germline CDR1 and CDR2: DFQATT and SNEGSKA (reference sequence). The CDR3 covers 11 residues. The germline V and J ends were trimmed by 3 bases and 6 bases, with 5 bases remaining between them. CDR3 loop: CSASGAGELFF. Here the CDR3 DNA reads TGCAGTGCTAGTGGGGCCGGGGAGCTGTTTTTT.

The chain joins TRBV6-5 to TRBJ2-6; no firm D call. With 10 bases removed from V and 0 bases from J, the gap between germline ends came to 16 bases. CDR1 is MNHEY and CDR2 is SVGAGI in the germline V gene. This CDR3 comprises 16 residues. The CDR3 coding sequence is TGTGCCACCTCCGCTCCTTTAAGCTCTGGGGCCAACGTCCTGACTTTC. It codes for CATSAPLSSGANVLTF.